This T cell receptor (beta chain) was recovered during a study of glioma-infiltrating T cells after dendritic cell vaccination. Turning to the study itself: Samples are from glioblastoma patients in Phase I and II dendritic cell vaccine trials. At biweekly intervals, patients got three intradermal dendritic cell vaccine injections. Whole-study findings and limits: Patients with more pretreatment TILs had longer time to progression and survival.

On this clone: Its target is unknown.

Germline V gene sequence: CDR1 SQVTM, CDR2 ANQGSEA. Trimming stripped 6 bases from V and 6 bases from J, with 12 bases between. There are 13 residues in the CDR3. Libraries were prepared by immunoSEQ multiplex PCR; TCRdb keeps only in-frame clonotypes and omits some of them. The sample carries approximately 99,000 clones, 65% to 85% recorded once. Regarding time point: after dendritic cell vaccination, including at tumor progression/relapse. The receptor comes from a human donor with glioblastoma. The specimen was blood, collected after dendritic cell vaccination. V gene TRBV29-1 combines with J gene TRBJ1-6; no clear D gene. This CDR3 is CSVRLAVNSPLHF. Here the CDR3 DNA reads TGCAGCGTCCGCCTGGCAGTTAATTCACCCCTCCACTTT.